Each of the 21 T cell receptor beta chains below was sequenced from the same sample in a study of cytomegalovirus exposure and HLA in healthy donors. Clones were sequenced by immunoSEQ multiplex PCR, and TCRdb holds only the in-frame ones, with some missing. The sample lists about 150,000 clones; 86% were seen once. Sequencing was carried out using PBMCs. These receptors were collected from a human donor in good health.

DNA for the CDR3: TGTGCCAGCAGAAAACGACAGGTCTCCTACGAGCAGTACTTC. It is translated as CASRKRQVSYEQYF. The genes are TRBV6-5 and TRBJ2-7, with D possibly TRBD1 on 6 matching bases. Trimming cost V 6 bases and J 0 bases, with 12 bases left between them. The V gene's germline CDR1 is MNHEY and CDR2 SVGAGI. CDR3 length: 14 amino acids.

The rearrangement uses TRBV7-6 and TRBJ1-4, with 9 bases matching TRBD1. The CDR3 is 14 amino acids. The V gene end was trimmed by 5 bases and the J gene end by 14 bases; junction bases not matched to a gene: 12. Germline CDR1 is SGHVS and CDR2 is FNYEAQ. CDR3 region: CASSILTGTGYLFF. In DNA, the CDR3 is TGTGCCAGCAGCATACTAACCGGGACAGGGTACCTGTTTTTT.

The chain has TRBV4-2 and TRBJ1-4, with D uncertain. This CDR3 has 14 amino acids. Looked up from germline, CDR1 is LGHNA and CDR2 is YNFKEQ. V was trimmed by 3 bases and J by 0 bases, leaving 5 bases between them. This CDR3 is CASSQGATNEKLFF. CDR3 coding DNA: TGTGCCAGCAGCCAGGGCGCAACTAATGAAAAACTGTTTTTT.

The rearrangement uses TRBV7-2 and TRBJ2-7; D is unresolved. Germline CDR1 and CDR2: SGHTA and FQGNSA. Trimming left V 1 base short and J 3 bases short, with 4 bases between. This CDR3 region has 12 residues. This CDR3 is CASSLVIYEQYF. The CDR3 region has the DNA TGTGCCAGCAGCTTAGTTATCTACGAGCAGTACTTC.

J is TRBJ1-6 and V is TRBV5-6; D is ambiguous. Germline V gene data show CDR1 as SGHDT and CDR2 as YYEEEE. V lost 2 bases and J lost 0, with 15 bases in between. There are 18 residues in the CDR3. DNA of the CDR3: TGTGCCAGCAGCTTAATGGGCAGCCCGAGCTCCTATAATTCACCCCTCCACTTT. Residues: CASSLMGSPSSYNSPLHF.

V gene TRBV6-5 combines with J gene TRBJ2-2; a weak D match, TRBD2 (5 bases). The length of the CDR3 is 11 residues. In germline, CDR1 is MNHEY, CDR2 SVGAGI. Trimming pared 7 bases from V and 7 bases from J, leaving 7 bases between. Here the CDR3 DNA reads TGTGCCAGCACACGGGGCGGGGAGCTGTTTTTT. Amino acid sequence: CASTRGGELFF.

This clone was found once. The V call is TRBV7-2, the J call TRBJ2-5, with D perhaps matching TRBD2 (6 bases). V lost 1 base and J 1 base, leaving 16 bases between the germline ends. The CDR3 is 17 amino acids. CDR1 is SGHTA, CDR2 FQGNSA, per germline. The chain's CDR3 is CASSLGTFGSPQETQYF. The CDR3 coding sequence is TGTGCCAGCAGCTTAGGGACTTTCGGGAGCCCCCAAGAGACCCAGTACTTC.

The V call is TRBV29-1, the J call TRBJ1-2; D gene ambiguous. CDR1 and CDR2 from the germline V gene are SQVTM and ANQGSEA. This CDR3 comprises 12 residues. V was clipped by 4 bases and J by 8 bases, with 14 bases between them. The CDR3 region has the DNA TGCAGCGTTGTGAAATCCGGCGGCGGCTACACCTTC. Encoded protein: CSVVKSGGGYTF.

This chain joins TRBV25-1 and TRBJ2-6; 11 nucleotides align to TRBD1. CDR1 and CDR2 (germline): MGHDK, SYGVNS. Trimming at V came to 8 bases and at J to 2 bases, leaving 11 bases not matched to a gene. CDR3 length: 18 residues. The CDR3 protein is CASSTSPGQGAGANVLTF. CDR3 coding DNA: TGTGCCAGCTCCACTTCCCCGGGACAGGGGGCTGGGGCCAACGTCCTGACTTTC.

This clone was counted a few times. The chain couples TRBV6-1 to TRBJ1-1; TRBD1 matches 7 bases. The germline gives CDR1 MNHNS, CDR2 SASEGT. The CDR3 covers 13 residues. The ends lost 1 base at V and 10 bases at J; junction bases unmatched: 6. The CDR3 DNA reads TGTGCCAGCAGTGAAGTGGACAGGTTAGCAGCTTTCTTT. This encodes CASSEVDRLAAFF.

Turning to this clone: The same CDR3 also results from other DNA sequences found in this sample. The rearrangement uses TRBV27 and TRBJ1-1; possibly TRBD1 for D (5 bases). CDR3 length: 14 residues. The V end lost 2 bases, the J end lost 1 base, and 8 bases lay between the germline ends. Germline CDR1 and CDR2: MNHEY and SMNVEV (reference sequence). CDR3 in amino acids: CASSLDRGNTEAFF. CDR3 nucleotides: TGTGCCAGCAGTTTAGATAGGGGGAACACTGAAGCTTTCTTT.

The chain has TRBV28 and TRBJ1-1; unclear D gene. V lost 6 bases and J lost 4, with 24 bases in between. The CDR3 covers 17 residues. Germline CDR1 and CDR2: MDHEN and SYDVKM. Written as DNA, the CDR3 is TGTGCCAGCAGCCTGGAGGGCCCAACAAGTGCTGGCACTGAAGCTTTCTTT. This translates into CASSLEGPTSAGTEAFF.

The chain has TRBV30 and TRBJ2-1, with D unclear. This CDR3 region has 11 residues. V lost 6 bases and J 9 bases, leaving 12 bases between the germline ends. The germline V gene has CDR1 GTSNPN and CDR2 SVGIG (reference sequence). DNA for the CDR3: TGTGCCTGTTCAGGTAACCTTGAGCAGTTCTTC. Amino acids: CACSGNLEQFF.

The chain joins TRBV27 to TRBJ1-5; 10 positions agree with TRBD1. The CDR3 sequence is 18 residues long. The V gene end was trimmed by 6 bases and the J gene end by 0 bases; junction bases not matched to a gene: 11. Germline CDR1 reads MNHEY; CDR2 reads SMNVEV (reference sequence). DNA for the CDR3: TGTGCCAGCAGGCCGGGACAGGGGAGTACAGGTAGCAATCAGCCCCAGCATTTT. Protein sequence: CASRPGQGSTGSNQPQHF.

This chain links TRBV27 with TRBJ1-1; 7 nucleotides agree with TRBD1. CDR1 and CDR2 (germline): MNHEY, SMNVEV (reference sequence). This CDR3 comprises 14 residues. The ends lost 3 bases at V and 5 bases at J; junction bases unmatched: 6. The CDR3 region has the DNA TGTGCCAGCAGTTTCCAGGGGGGAAGAACTGAAGCTTTCTTT. Residues: CASSFQGGRTEAFF.

This clone has a single count. V usage is TRBV7-2 and J usage is TRBJ2-1; possible D gene TRBD2, 5 bases. V lost 3 bases and J lost 3, with 12 bases in between. This CDR3 is built from 15 residues. Germline lookup yields CDR1 SGHTA and CDR2 FQGNSA. CDR3 in amino acids: CASSFGRAVYNEQFF. The CDR3 region has the DNA TGTGCCAGCAGCTTCGGGCGGGCTGTCTACAATGAGCAGTTCTTC.

Points on this clone: Other DNA sequences in this sample translate to the same CDR3. The chain carries TRBV18 and TRBJ2-5, with D possibly TRBD1 on 6 matching bases. This CDR3 comprises 13 residues. V was shortened by 3 bases and J by 1 base, with 6 bases between the two germline ends. The germline V gene encodes CDR1 KGHSH and CDR2 LQKENI. The CDR3 sequence: CASSPTGQETQYF. CDR3 nucleotides: TGTGCCAGCTCACCGACAGGCCAAGAGACCCAGTACTTC.

The V and J genes are TRBV9 and TRBJ1-1, with 7 bases fitting TRBD1. V lost 0 bases to trimming and J lost 5 bases; unmatched junction nucleotides: 4. CDR1 and CDR2 (germline): SGDLS, YYNGEE. The CDR3 covers 14 residues. The CDR3 DNA follows: TGTGCCAGCAGCGTAGGTTCAGGGGGTACTGAAGCTTTCTTT. As protein: CASSVGSGGTEAFF. Full variable domain (rest looked up from reference TRBV9 and TRBJ1-1): DSGVTQTPKHLITATGQRVTLRCSPRSGDLSVYWYQQSLDQGLQFLIQYYNGEERAKGNILERFSAQQFPDLHSELNLSSLELGDSALYFCASSVGSGGTEAFFGQGTRLTVV.

The chain recombines TRBV5-1 with TRBJ1-2; 11 bases agree with TRBD1. Germline assignment: CDR1 SGHRS and CDR2 YFSETQ. Trimming removed 5 bases from V and 6 bases from J; junction bases left unmatched: 12. The CDR3 contains 16 residues. The DNA of the CDR3 is TGCGCCAGCAGGCTTGGTGGGACAGGGGGAGTGGATGGCTACACCTTC. It specifies CASRLGGTGGVDGYTF.

V gene TRBV6-5 combines with J gene TRBJ2-7; 8 nucleotides agree with TRBD2. The V gene's germline CDR1 is MNHEY and CDR2 SVGAGI. The CDR3 spans 16 residues. V lost 4 bases and J lost 0; bases outside the gene matches: 8. CDR3 region: CASSWGGRLSSYEQYF. The DNA of the CDR3 is TGTGCCAGCAGTTGGGGCGGGAGGTTAAGCTCCTACGAGCAGTACTTC.

This chain links TRBV19 with TRBJ1-1, with D hard to call. The CDR3 spans 13 residues. Germline V lookup: CDR1 LNHDA, CDR2 SQIVND (reference sequence). Trimming shortened V by 1 base and J by 0 bases, and 3 bases separated the two germline ends. This CDR3 is CASSIALNTEAFF. CDR3 nucleotides: TGTGCCAGTAGTATAGCTTTGAACACTGAAGCTTTCTTT.